This T cell receptor (beta chain) was sequenced during a study of CD8 T cells in ankylosing spondylitis. The CDR3 covers 14 residues. Per germline, CDR1 SGHRS and CDR2 YFSETQ. V gave up 1 base and J gave up 9 bases; unmatched junction bases: 7. This clonotype was detected only a few times. As yet, its antigen is unknown. Findings and caveats of the study: CD8+ cells made up the disease-linked clones, which were relatively rare in peripheral blood. Reportedly, matched ankylosing spondylitis synovial fluid was significantly enriched for disease-linked clones. Apparently characteristic of ankylosing spondylitis blood was a TCR beta motif (under ten highly homologous variants).

Making the TCR beta libraries involved quantitative 5'-RACE with molecular barcodes. Via MiXCR, TCRdb re-called the 5' RACE reads, giving one row per CDR3 protein. The sample lists some 130,000 distinct CDR3 sequences, around 9% occurring once. The receptor was derived from a male donor with ankylosing spondylitis or in good health (not recorded which). J is TRBJ2-1 and V is TRBV5-1; 7 bases align to TRBD2. Input material: blood, either unsorted or a sorted T cell fraction (not recorded which). The CDR3 coding sequence is TGCGCCAGCAGCTTGATGCAGCGGGAAAGTGAGCAGTTCTTC. This gives the protein CASSLMQRESEQFF.